This TCR beta chain originates from a study of blood T cell repertoires in COVID-19. At the level of the study: Nucleic acid was either cDNA or gDNA, and it came from T cells, B-cell-depleted T cells, or PBMCs.

Trimming removed 5 bases from V and 4 bases from J; junction bases left unmatched: 4. Germline CDR1 and CDR2: LGHDT and YNNKEL (reference sequence). CDR3 length: 14 residues. Original processing notes: Reference gene primers were amplified, and this amplification served to estimate nucleated cell counts. Here immunoSEQ multiplex PCR was the method, and the copy in TCRdb shows in-frame clones only, minus some. D and trimming were read from the DNA, whereas the V and J calls and clone size are those reported in that table. Among approximately 220,000 clones listed, around 84% were seen once. The V gene is TRBV3-1 (or the pseudogene TRBV3-2), the J gene TRBJ2-3, with 9 nucleotides matching TRBD2. The sample comprised peripheral blood. The TCR comes from a man aged 50 to 59 with acute or convalescent COVID-19. The CDR3 reads CASSGGGGADTQYF. For the CDR3, the DNA is TGTGCCAGCAGCGGGGGCGGGGGGGCAGATACGCAGTATTTT.